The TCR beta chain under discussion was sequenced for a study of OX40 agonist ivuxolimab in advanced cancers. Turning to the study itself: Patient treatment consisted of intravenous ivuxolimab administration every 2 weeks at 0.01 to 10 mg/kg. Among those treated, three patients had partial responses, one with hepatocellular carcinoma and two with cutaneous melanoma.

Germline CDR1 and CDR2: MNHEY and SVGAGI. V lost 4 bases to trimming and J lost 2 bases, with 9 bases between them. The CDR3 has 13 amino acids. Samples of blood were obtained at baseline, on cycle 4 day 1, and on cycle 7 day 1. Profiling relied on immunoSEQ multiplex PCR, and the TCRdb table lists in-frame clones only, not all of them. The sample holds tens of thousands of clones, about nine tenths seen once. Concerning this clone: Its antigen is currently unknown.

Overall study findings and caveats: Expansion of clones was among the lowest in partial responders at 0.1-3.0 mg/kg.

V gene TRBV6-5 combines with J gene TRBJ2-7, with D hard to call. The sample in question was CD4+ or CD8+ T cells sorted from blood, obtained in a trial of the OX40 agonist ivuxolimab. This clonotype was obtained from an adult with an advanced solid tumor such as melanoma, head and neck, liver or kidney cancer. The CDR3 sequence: CASSLARTYEQYF. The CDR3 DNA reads TGTGCCAGCAGTTTGGCCAGGACCTACGAGCAGTACTTC.